This section outlines one T cell receptor (beta chain) sequence together with its context. The antigen is not known. TCRdb's copy holds only in-frame clones and misses some; the assay was immunoSEQ multiplex PCR. The table lists about 160,000 clones, 92% of them singletons. This record comes from a study of T cell responses to AZD1222 COVID-19 vaccine. Broader study findings: Clonal diversity may have been underestimated, and the donors were mostly white British, with more females than males. Increases in Spike-specific TCR breadth and depth were seen after two AZD1222 doses.

Germline V gene data show CDR1 as MDHEN and CDR2 as SYDVKM. With 8 bases removed from V and 4 bases from J, the gap between germline ends came to 14 bases. This CDR3 is built from 13 residues. This chain joins TRBV28 and TRBJ1-1; a weak D match, TRBD1 (6 bases). Material: peripheral blood, obtained 28 days after the second AZD1222 dose. The receptor was isolated from an adult who received the AZD1222 COVID-19 vaccine. The CDR3 sequence: CASGHREGTEAFF. The CDR3 DNA sequence: TGTGCCAGCGGCCACAGGGAGGGCACTGAAGCTTTCTTT. The full variable domain, with the rest looked up from reference TRBV28 and TRBJ1-1, is DVKVTQSSRYLVKRTGEKVFLECVQDMDHENMFWYRQDPGLGLRLIYFSYDVKMKEKGDIPEGYSVSREKKERFSLILESASTNQTSMYLCASGHREGTEAFFGQGTRLTVV.